The present TCR beta chain was sequenced within a study of T-cell reconstitution after alpha-beta-depleted transplantation in children. Study findings and constraints: Reportedly, only several hundred clones from non-depleted graft cells drove alpha-beta T-cell counts at about two months. Surviving recipient T cells and intrathymic progenitors accounted for some patients' high TCRbeta diversity at day 60. At the one-year point after transplant, T-cell counts and TCRbeta diversity were found to come mostly from T cells that had been newly produced.

The library targeted TCRbeta and was prepared with unique molecular identifiers. TCRdb re-derived calls from the PCR reads in MiXCR, one entry per CDR3 protein. The table records 90,000 to 100,000 distinct CDR3 sequences, around a quarter of them present only once. CDR1 SNHLY and CDR2 FYNNEI come from the germline V gene. V shed 3 bases and J shed 3 bases, with 13 bases lying between them. The length of the CDR3 is 15 residues. By share, this clonotype ranks as medium-sized. Its matching antigen is unknown. The genes are TRBV2 and TRBJ2-3; D assignment may be TRBD1 or TRBD2 (5 bases each). This TCR was sampled from a boy aged 2-15 years with acute lymphoblastic leukemia, due to receive a stem cell transplant. Sequenced here: PBMCs, sampled before TCRalphabeta/CD19-depleted stem cell transplant. This chain's CDR3 is CASSEAGTSTDTQYF. The CDR3 DNA is TGTGCCAGCAGTGAGGCCGGGACCTCAACAGATACGCAGTATTTT. Full variable domain (missing parts from reference TRBV2 and TRBJ2-3): EPEVTQTPSHQVTQMGQEVILRCVPISNHLYFYWYRQILGQKVEFLVSFYNNEISEKSEIFDDQFSVERPDGSNFTLKIRSTKLEDSAMYFCASSEAGTSTDTQYFGPGTRLTVL.